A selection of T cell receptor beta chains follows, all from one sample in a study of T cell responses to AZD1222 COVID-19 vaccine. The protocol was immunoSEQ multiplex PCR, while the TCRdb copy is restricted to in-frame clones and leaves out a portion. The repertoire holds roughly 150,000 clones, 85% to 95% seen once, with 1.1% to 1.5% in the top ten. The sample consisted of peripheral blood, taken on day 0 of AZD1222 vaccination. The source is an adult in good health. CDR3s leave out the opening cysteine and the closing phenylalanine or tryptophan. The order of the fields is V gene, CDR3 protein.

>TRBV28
ASSRRWGQGREQY
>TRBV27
ASSLGLGEQF
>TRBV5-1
ASSAGANTEAF
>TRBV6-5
ASTPGGASPLH
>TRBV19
ASSSQGDYGYT
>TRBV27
ASSPGASNQPQH
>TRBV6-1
ASSRARDYGYT
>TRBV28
ASSPAGFNEKLF
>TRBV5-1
ASTLDRTDKETQY
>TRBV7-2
ASSWDLRLSEAF
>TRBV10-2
ASSGQTNTEAF
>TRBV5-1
ASSFTSQETQY
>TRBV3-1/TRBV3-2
ASSQGRKNIQY
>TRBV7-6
ASSPDRAFNQPQH
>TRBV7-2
ASSLNPADTQY
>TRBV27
ASSLMGLAGGGDEQF
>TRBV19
ASTPEAVNQPQH
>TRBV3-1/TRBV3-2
ASTHLLRGGTEAF
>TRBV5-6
ASSFDRYEQY
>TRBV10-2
ASSDLSGTSGKAYNEQF
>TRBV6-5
ASRPGTANTEAF
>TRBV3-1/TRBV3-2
ASSLIRSSGNTIY
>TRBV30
AWTRQGTGDGYT
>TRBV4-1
ASSQHSQARRDGELF
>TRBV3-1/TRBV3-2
ASSQEIRGAGPLH
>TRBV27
ASSNRGSRNTEAF